This T cell receptor beta chain was identified during a study of tissue T cells after allogeneic stem cell transplantation. Findings of the study overall: Limitations included a small, clinically heterogeneous cohort and limited sampling depth.

Sequencing used immunoSEQ multiplex PCR; TCRdb keeps in-frame clones, though not all of them. The sample has over a thousand clones; 66% are singletons. This clone qualifies as medium-sized. What it binds is unknown. Unmatched junction bases numbered 0, after V lost 0 bases and J lost 4 bases. Germline V gives CDR1 SGDLS, CDR2 YYNGEE. The CDR3 totals 15 residues. The chain recombines TRBV9 with TRBJ2-3; 12 bases match TRBD2. This clonotype was sampled from an older male patient with steroid-refractory graft-versus-host disease after an allogeneic stem cell transplant. The T cells may come from the graft donor. Sample: bone marrow, taken at autopsy. The CDR3 is CASSVASGRADTQYF. The CDR3 coding sequence is TGTGCCAGCAGCGTAGCTAGCGGGAGGGCAGATACGCAGTATTTT.